These T cell receptor beta chains were read from a single sample in a study of cytomegalovirus exposure and HLA in healthy donors. Some clones are missing from TCRdb's copy, which holds only in-frame ones; the method was immunoSEQ multiplex PCR. The sample lists 35,000 to 45,000 clones, 75% to 85% occurring once. Sequenced input: PBMCs. Receptors originate from a woman aged 40 to 50 in good health and CMV-seronegative. The CDR3 runs from the conserved cysteine through the conserved F or W. D genes are given only for firm matches. Only part of the rows carry a size: once, few, many, or a class if the clone is expanded.

J gene	clone size	V gene	CDR3 length	D gene	CDR3 protein	CDR3 DNA
TRBJ1-2	few	TRBV27	13	TRBD1	CASSWTGTYGYTF	TGTGCCAGCAGCTGGACAGGAACCTATGGCTACACCTTC
TRBJ2-1	once	TRBV5-1	14	.	CASSPSALYNEQFF	TGCGCCAGCAGCCCCAGCGCCCTTTACAATGAGCAGTTCTTC
TRBJ2-7	.	TRBV6-5	13	TRBD2	CASSSGESGGEYF	TGTGCCAGCAGTTCCGGGGAGAGCGGGGGGGAGTACTTC
TRBJ1-2	.	TRBV27	14	.	CASSWAGDGYGYTF	TGTGCCAGCAGTTGGGCAGGGGATGGCTATGGCTACACCTTC
TRBJ2-5	.	TRBV19	15	TRBD2	CASSPSGDPPETQYF	TGTGCCAGTAGTCCTAGCGGGGATCCTCCAGAGACCCAGTACTTC
TRBJ1-2	.	TRBV2	14	TRBD1	CASNWGTGVGGYTF	TGTGCCAGCAATTGGGGGACAGGGGTTGGGGGCTACACCTTC
TRBJ1-1	.	TRBV7-2	13	.	CASSTHPDTEAFF	TGTGCCAGCAGCACCCACCCGGACACTGAAGCTTTCTTT
TRBJ1-5	once	TRBV15	13	.	CATSRDRNQPQHF	TGTGCCACCAGCAGAGATAGAAATCAGCCCCAGCATTTT
TRBJ1-2	.	TRBV7-9	15	TRBD1	CASSPGTGLNYGYTF	TGTGCCAGCAGCCCCGGGACAGGGCTTAACTATGGCTACACCTTC
TRBJ2-2	.	TRBV4-1	13	.	CASSQERTGELFF	TGCGCCAGCAGCCAAGAGCGGACCGGGGAGCTGTTTTTT
TRBJ1-2	.	TRBV2	11	.	CAISNNYGYTF	TGTGCCATTTCAAATAACTATGGCTACACCTTC
TRBJ1-6	.	TRBV5-6	13	.	CASSPDRSSPLHF	TGTGCCAGCAGCCCGGACAGAAGTTCACCCCTCCACTTT
TRBJ2-1	few	TRBV7-8	19	.	CASSLEALAGLSSYNEQFF	TGTGCCAGCAGCTTAGAGGCCTTAGCAGGGCTTAGCTCCTACAATGAGCAGTTCTTC
TRBJ2-3	.	TRBV19	15	TRBD1	CASSRTGVITDTQYF	TGTGCCAGTAGTCGGACAGGGGTCATCACAGATACGCAGTATTTT
TRBJ2-3	.	TRBV14	14	.	CASSQGGSTDTQYF	TGTGCCAGCAGCCAAGGAGGGAGCACAGATACGCAGTATTTT
TRBJ2-3	.	TRBV11-2	11	.	CASSLTDTQYF	TGTGCCAGCAGCTTAACTGATACGCAGTATTTT
TRBJ2-2	once	TRBV7-3	15	.	CASSFSHSFTGELFF	TGTGCCAGCAGCTTCAGCCACAGCTTCACCGGGGAGCTGTTTTTT
TRBJ2-1	.	TRBV6-1	14	TRBD2	CASNLGTSGGEQFF	TGTGCCAGCAACCTGGGGACTAGCGGGGGTGAGCAGTTCTTC
TRBJ2-1	.	TRBV5-6	15	TRBD1	CASIWGQGLYNEQFF	TGTGCCAGCATCTGGGGACAGGGGCTGTACAATGAGCAGTTCTTC
TRBJ2-3	.	TRBV7-9	13	.	CASSFSGTDTQYF	TGTGCCAGCAGCTTCAGCGGCACAGATACGCAGTATTTT
TRBJ2-3	.	TRBV5-4	17	TRBD2	CASSIGLAGASRDTQYF	TGTGCCAGCAGCATAGGACTAGCGGGGGCCTCCAGGGATACGCAGTATTTT
TRBJ2-4	.	TRBV7-2	13	.	CASSRQGKAIQYF	TGTGCCAGCAGTCGTCAGGGCAAGGCCATTCAGTACTTC
TRBJ2-3	.	TRBV28	16	TRBD2	CASSSTSGALLDTQYF	TGTGCCAGCAGTTCGACTAGCGGGGCCCTTCTCGATACGCAGTATTTT
TRBJ2-6	.	TRBV7-2	16	TRBD1	CASSLATGSGANVLTF	TGTGCCAGCAGCTTAGCGACAGGGTCTGGGGCCAACGTCCTGACTTTC
TRBJ1-6	.	TRBV27	12	.	CASSFSNSPLHF	TGTGCCAGCAGTTTCAGTAATTCACCCCTCCACTTT
TRBJ2-7	.	TRBV28	15	TRBD2	CASSKSGGHTYEQYF	TGTGCCAGCAGCAAAAGCGGGGGCCACACCTACGAGCAGTACTTC
TRBJ2-5	.	TRBV5-4	14	TRBD1	CASSPGQFQETQYF	TGTGCCAGCAGCCCGGGACAGTTCCAAGAGACCCAGTACTTC
TRBJ2-3	.	TRBV6-5	15	TRBD2	CASSSGTTSTDTQYF	TGTGCCAGCAGTTCCGGGACTACTAGCACAGATACGCAGTATTTT
TRBJ2-7	once	TRBV7-9	14	TRBD2	CASSLSRDYPEQYF	TGTGCCAGCAGCCTGTCCCGGGACTATCCCGAGCAGTACTTC
TRBJ2-5	.	TRBV5-1	15	.	CASSPAGGSEETQYF	TGCGCCAGCAGCCCGGCGGGTGGGTCAGAAGAGACCCAGTACTTC
TRBJ1-1	.	TRBV25-1	12	.	CASSGANTEAFF	TGTGCCAGCAGTGGCGCGAACACTGAAGCTTTCTTT
TRBJ2-1	few	TRBV7-3	15	TRBD1	CASSLTPDRANEQFF	TGTGCCAGCAGCTTAACCCCGGACAGGGCCAATGAGCAGTTCTTC
TRBJ1-2	once	TRBV18	15	.	CASSPTAGTNYGYTF	TGTGCCAGCTCACCTACTGCAGGGACTAACTATGGCTACACCTTC
TRBJ2-7	.	TRBV27	15	TRBD1	CASSRQGALTYEQYF	TGTGCCAGCAGTCGACAGGGGGCCCTGACCTACGAGCAGTACTTC
TRBJ1-1	.	TRBV15	14	.	CATKQPEPNTEAFF	TGTGCCACGAAGCAGCCGGAGCCGAACACTGAAGCTTTCTTT
TRBJ2-1	.	TRBV4-1	15	.	CASSQDRSSYNEQFF	TGCGCCAGCAGCCAAGATCGGAGCTCCTACAATGAGCAGTTCTTC
TRBJ1-4	.	TRBV7-9	15	TRBD1	CASSPGQGVYEKLFF	TGTGCCAGCAGCCCCGGACAGGGGGTTTATGAAAAACTGTTTTTT
TRBJ1-6	.	TRBV5-4	16	.	CASSLRGNPVGSPLHF	TGTGCCAGCAGCTTGCGGGGAAACCCCGTGGGTTCACCCCTCCACTTT
TRBJ1-2	.	TRBV4-2	14	TRBD1	CASSQETGSYGYTF	TGTGCCAGCAGCCAAGAGACAGGGAGCTATGGCTACACCTTC
TRBJ1-6	few	TRBV6-4	15	TRBD1	CASSDSTGENSPLHF	TGTGCCAGCAGTGACTCAACAGGGGAGAATTCACCCCTCCACTTT
TRBJ2-3	.	TRBV7-9	16	TRBD2	CASSSPGGGWTDTQYF	TGTGCCAGCAGCTCCCCCGGCGGGGGTTGGACAGATACGCAGTATTTT
TRBJ2-5	.	TRBV5-1	15	TRBD2	CASSFEGTSQETQYF	TGCGCCAGCAGCTTTGAAGGGACTAGCCAAGAGACCCAGTACTTC
TRBJ2-4	.	TRBV7-2	16	.	CASSLTVGRHQNIQYF	TGTGCCAGCAGCTTAACTGTGGGGCGTCACCAAAACATTCAGTACTTC
TRBJ2-1	.	TRBV5-5	15	TRBD1	CASSSNRGSYNEQFF	TGTGCCAGCAGCTCCAACAGGGGGTCCTACAATGAGCAGTTCTTC